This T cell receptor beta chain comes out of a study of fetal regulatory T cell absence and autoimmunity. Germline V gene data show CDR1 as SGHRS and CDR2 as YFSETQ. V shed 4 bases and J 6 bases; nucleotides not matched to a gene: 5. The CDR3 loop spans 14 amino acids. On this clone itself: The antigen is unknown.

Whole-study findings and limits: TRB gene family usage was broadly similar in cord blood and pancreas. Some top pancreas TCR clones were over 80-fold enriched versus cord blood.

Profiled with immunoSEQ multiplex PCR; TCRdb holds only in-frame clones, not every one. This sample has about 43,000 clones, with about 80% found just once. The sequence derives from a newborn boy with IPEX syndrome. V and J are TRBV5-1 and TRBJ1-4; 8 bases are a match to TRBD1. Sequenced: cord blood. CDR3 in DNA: TGCGCCAGCAGCGTCGGGACAGGATATGAAAAACTGTTTTTT. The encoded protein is CASSVGTGYEKLFF.